This T cell receptor (beta chain) is drawn from a study of blood T cell repertoires in COVID-19. Germline V CDR1 and CDR2: LNHDA, SQIVND (reference sequence). The CDR3 is 17 residues long. V gave up 3 bases and J gave up 5 bases; unmatched junction bases: 10. Per the original data handling: Nucleated cell counts were estimated from reference gene primer amplification. Libraries were prepared by immunoSEQ multiplex PCR; TCRdb keeps only in-frame clonotypes and omits some of them. Clone size and V and J calls were adopted from that table, with D and trimming inferred from the DNA. The profile shows 200,000 to 250,000 clones, 84% of them singletons.

The V call is TRBV19, the J call TRBJ2-2, with 9 bases fitting TRBD2. Sequencing input: peripheral blood. The TCR sequence derives from a woman aged 55-70 years who had recovered from COVID-19. The chain's CDR3 is CASSIRGLAGRTGELFF. For the CDR3, the DNA is TGTGCCAGTAGTATTAGGGGGCTAGCGGGGCGGACCGGGGAGCTGTTTTTT.